The clone carrying this T cell receptor beta chain occurred once. This record belongs to a study of blood T cell repertoires in COVID-19. For the study at large: Italy, Spain and the United States were the sources of the convalescent and acute COVID-19 samples. T cells, B-cell-depleted T cells, or PBMCs provided the cDNA or gDNA that served as material.

Looked up from germline, CDR1 is LGHNA and CDR2 is YSLEER. Trimming cost V 4 bases and J 2 bases; bases outside gene matches: 7. CDR3 length: 15 residues. In the original workflow: How many nucleated cells were present was estimated from reference gene primer amplification. Sequencing used immunoSEQ multiplex PCR; TCRdb keeps in-frame clones, though not all of them. That table is the source of V, J and clone size, and D and trimming were worked out from the DNA. Counted here are 200,000 or so clones, around 80% occurring once; the ten biggest clones make up about an eighth. This rearrangement joins TRBV4-3 to TRBJ1-1; 7 nucleotides align to TRBD1. The sequence was collected from a man aged 30 to 45 with active or convalescent COVID-19. Sample: peripheral blood. CDR3 sequence reads: CASSRGTELNTEAFF. CDR3 nucleotide sequence: TGCGCCAGCAGCCGTGGGACAGAGCTCAACACTGAAGCTTTCTTT.